This T cell receptor beta chain was identified in a study of response to subunit inactivated influenza vaccine. Study findings and constraints: Only a handful of new T cells, the authors suggested, are recruited with each seasonal influenza vaccination.

Between the trimmed V and J ends, which lost 4 bases and 6 bases, there was a span of 9 bases. The germline V gene has CDR1 SGHTA and CDR2 FQGTGA. CDR3 length equals 13 residues. Details on this clonotype: Its antigen is not identified.

One entry per CDR3 protein results from TCRdb running MiXCR on the RT-PCR reads. Of about half a million distinct CDR3 sequences listed, roughly 27% are singletons. The sequence was collected from a man between 50 and 59 years old who received an inactivated influenza vaccine. The input for sequencing was CD4+ T cells sorted from PBMCs, taken around 5 days after vaccination. This chain links TRBV7-3 with TRBJ2-2; TRBD2 is a possible D gene (6 bases). This chain's CDR3 is CASSSGTPGELFF. Written as DNA, the CDR3 is TGTGCCAGCAGCTCAGGGACTCCCGGGGAGCTGTTTTTT.